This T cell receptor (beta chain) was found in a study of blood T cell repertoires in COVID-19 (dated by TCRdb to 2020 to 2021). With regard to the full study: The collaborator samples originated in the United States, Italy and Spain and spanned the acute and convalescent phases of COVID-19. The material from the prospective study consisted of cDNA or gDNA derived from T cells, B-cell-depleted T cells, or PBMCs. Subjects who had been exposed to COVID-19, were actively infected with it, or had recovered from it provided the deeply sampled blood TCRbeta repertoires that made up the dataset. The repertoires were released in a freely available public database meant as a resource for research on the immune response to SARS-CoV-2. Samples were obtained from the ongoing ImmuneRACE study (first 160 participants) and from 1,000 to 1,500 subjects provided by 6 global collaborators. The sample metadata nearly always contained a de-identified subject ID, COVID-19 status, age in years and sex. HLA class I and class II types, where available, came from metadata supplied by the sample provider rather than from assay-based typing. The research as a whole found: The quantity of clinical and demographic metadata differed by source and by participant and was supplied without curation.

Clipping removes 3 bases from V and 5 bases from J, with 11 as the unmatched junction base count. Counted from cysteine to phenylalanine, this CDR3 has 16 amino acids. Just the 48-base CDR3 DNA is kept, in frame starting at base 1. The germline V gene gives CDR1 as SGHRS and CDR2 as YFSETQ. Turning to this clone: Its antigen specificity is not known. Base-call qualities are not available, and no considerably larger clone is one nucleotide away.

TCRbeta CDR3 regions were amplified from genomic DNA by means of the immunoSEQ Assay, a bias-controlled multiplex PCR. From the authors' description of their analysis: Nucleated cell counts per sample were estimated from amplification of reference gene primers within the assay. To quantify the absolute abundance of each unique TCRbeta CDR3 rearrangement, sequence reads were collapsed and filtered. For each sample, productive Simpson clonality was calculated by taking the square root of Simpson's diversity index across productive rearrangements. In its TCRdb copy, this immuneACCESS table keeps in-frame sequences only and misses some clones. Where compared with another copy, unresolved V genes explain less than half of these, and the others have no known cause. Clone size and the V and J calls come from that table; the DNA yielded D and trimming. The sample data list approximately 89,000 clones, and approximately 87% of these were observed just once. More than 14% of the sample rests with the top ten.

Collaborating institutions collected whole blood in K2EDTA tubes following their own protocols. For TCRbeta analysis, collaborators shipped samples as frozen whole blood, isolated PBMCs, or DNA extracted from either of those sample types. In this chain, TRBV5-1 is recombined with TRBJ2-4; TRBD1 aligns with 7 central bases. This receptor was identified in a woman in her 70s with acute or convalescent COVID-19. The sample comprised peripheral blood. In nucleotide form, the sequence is TGCGCCAGCAGCTCGGGGACAGTAAGGTACCAAAACATTCAGTACTTC. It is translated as CASSSGTVRYQNIQYF.